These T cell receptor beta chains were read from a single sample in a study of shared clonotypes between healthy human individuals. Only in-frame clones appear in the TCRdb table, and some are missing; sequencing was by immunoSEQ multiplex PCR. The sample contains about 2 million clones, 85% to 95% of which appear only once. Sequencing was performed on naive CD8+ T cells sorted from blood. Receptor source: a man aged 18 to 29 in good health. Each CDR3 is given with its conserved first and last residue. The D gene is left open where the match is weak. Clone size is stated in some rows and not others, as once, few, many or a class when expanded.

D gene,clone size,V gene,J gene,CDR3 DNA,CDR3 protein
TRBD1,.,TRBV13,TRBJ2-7,TGTGCCAGCAGCGCCGGGACAGGGGTGAACGAGCAGTACTTC,CASSAGTGVNEQYF
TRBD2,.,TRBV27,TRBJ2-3,TGTGCCAGCAGTCTGGGGGGAGGGCCGGGTTACACGCAGTATTTT,CASSLGGGPGYTQYF
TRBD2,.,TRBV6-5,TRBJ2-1,TGTGCCAGCAGATACCAGCGGGAGGGTTACAATGAGCAGTTCTTC,CASRYQREGYNEQFF
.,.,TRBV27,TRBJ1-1,TGTGCCAGCAGTTTATCGAAGTTTGGGAACACTGAAGCTTTCTTT,CASSLSKFGNTEAFF
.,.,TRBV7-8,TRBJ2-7,TGTGCCAGCAGCTTAATATTACTCTCGGGCTCCTACGAGCAGTACTTC,CASSLILLSGSYEQYF
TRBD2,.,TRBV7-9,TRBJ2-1,TGTGCCAGCAGTGTCGGGACTAGCGGGAGCGATGAGCAGTTCTTC,CASSVGTSGSDEQFF
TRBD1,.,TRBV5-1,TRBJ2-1,TGCGCCAGCAGCTTGCTTACAGGGGGCGCGGGGAGCTCCTACAATGAGCAGTTCTTC,CASSLLTGGAGSSYNEQFF
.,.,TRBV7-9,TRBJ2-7,TGTGCCAGCAGCCCACGGACAGTCTACGAGCAGTACTTC,CASSPRTVYEQYF
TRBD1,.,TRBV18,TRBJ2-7,TGTGCCAGCTCACCCAGGGGGCTAATTTCCTACGAGCAGTACTTC,CASSPRGLISYEQYF
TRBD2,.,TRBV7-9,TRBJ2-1,TGTGCCAGCAGCACAACCTGGGAGGGGCAGAGCGATGAGCAGTTCTTC,CASSTTWEGQSDEQFF
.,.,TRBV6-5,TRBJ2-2,TGTGCCAGCAGTTGGGGAGAGGGCACCGGGGAGCTGTTTTTT,CASSWGEGTGELFF
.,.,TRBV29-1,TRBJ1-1,TGCAGCGTTGAGGGGGAAAGTGGTACTGAAGCTTTCTTT,CSVEGESGTEAFF
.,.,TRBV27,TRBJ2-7,TGTGCCAGCAGTAACAGGATCGGCTACGAGCAGTACTTC,CASSNRIGYEQYF
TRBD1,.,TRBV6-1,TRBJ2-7,TGTGCCAGCAGTGAGGACAGGGACCACTACGAGCAGTACTTC,CASSEDRDHYEQYF
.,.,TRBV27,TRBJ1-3,TGTGCCAGCAGTTTATCTTCCGGAACTGGAAACACCATATATTTT,CASSLSSGTGNTIYF
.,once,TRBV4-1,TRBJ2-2,TGCGCCAGCTCGCGACAGTCGAACACCGGGGAGCTGTTTTTT,CASSRQSNTGELFF
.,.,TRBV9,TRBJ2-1,TGTGCCAGCAGCGTAGAGGACAGAGAAATTAATGAGCAGTTCTTC,CASSVEDREINEQFF
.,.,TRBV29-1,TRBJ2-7,TGCAGCGTTGAAAGTTGGCAGGGCTACGAGCAGTACTTC,CSVESWQGYEQYF
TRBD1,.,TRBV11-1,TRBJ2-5,TGTGCCAGCAGCTTAGTCGACAGGGCTGGTGCTGCGACCCAGTACTTC,CASSLVDRAGAATQYF
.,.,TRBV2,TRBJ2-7,TGTGCCAGCAGTGAGGGGAAGGGTCCCTACGAGCAGTACTTC,CASSEGKGPYEQYF
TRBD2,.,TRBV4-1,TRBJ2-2,TGCGCCAGCAGCCATAGTCGGGGGGAGGTCGGGGAGCTGTTTTTT,CASSHSRGEVGELFF
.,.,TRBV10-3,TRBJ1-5,TGTGCCATCAGTGATTCGGAGTCTGGTGGTCAGCCCCAGCATTTT,CAISDSESGGQPQHF
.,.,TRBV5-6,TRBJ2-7,TGTGCCAGCAGCGGCCGTTCCTACGAGCAGTACTTC,CASSGRSYEQYF
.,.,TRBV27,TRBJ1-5,TGTGCCAGCAGCCCGATCGGGTTCAGCAATCAGCCCCAGCATTTT,CASSPIGFSNQPQHF
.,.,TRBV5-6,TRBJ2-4,TGTGCCAGCAGCTTGGACTTAGCCAAAAACATTCAGTACTTC,CASSLDLAKNIQYF
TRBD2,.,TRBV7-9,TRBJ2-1,TGTGCCAGCAGCTTAGAAGGACTAGTTATCCATGAGCAGTTCTTC,CASSLEGLVIHEQFF